What follows are 5 T cell receptor beta chains derived from one specimen sequenced in a study of response to subunit inactivated influenza vaccine. TCRdb used MiXCR to reprocess the RT-PCR reads, holding one entry per CDR3 protein. This table holds about 650,000 distinct CDR3 sequences, roughly 15% found once. Sample: PBMCs from blood, taken roughly 2 weeks before vaccination. The source is a man between 50 and 59 years old who received an inactivated influenza vaccine.

This clonotype has at least ten counts. As DNA, the CDR3 is TGTGCCAGCAGCTTATATGGGGGCGAGCAGTACTTC. Translation gives CASSLYGGEQYF. The chain carries TRBV11-2 and TRBJ2-7; D possibly matches TRBD1 or TRBD2 (5 bases each). Germline CDR1 and CDR2: SGHAT and FQNNGV. CDR3 length equals 12 residues. V was clipped by 2 bases and J by 6 bases, with 8 bases between them.

The chain couples TRBV6-4 to TRBJ2-6, with D possibly called TRBD1 or TRBD2 (7 bases each). Germline V gives CDR1 MRHNA, CDR2 SNTAGT. The CDR3 length is 15 residues. Deletions cut 4 bases from V and 2 bases from J, with 9 bases between. As DNA, the CDR3 is TGTGCCAGCAGTGCAGGGGGGGCTGGGGCCAACGTCCTGACTTTC. Translating gives CASSAGGAGANVLTF.

Points on this clonotype: This may stem from a read error, because a much larger clone lies one nucleotide away. The chain combines TRBV3-1 with TRBJ2-7; 13 bases agree with TRBD2. V trimming: 5 bases; J trimming: 4 bases; junction bases outside the gene matches: 5. The CDR3 runs to 15 residues. Germline V lookup: CDR1 LGHDT, CDR2 YNNKEL (reference sequence). The CDR3 reads CASSAGTSGIYEQYF. The CDR3 nucleotides are TGTGCCAGCAGCGCCGGGACTAGCGGGATTTACGAGCAGTACTTC.

This clonotype was picked up a small number of times. The chain couples TRBV6-1 to TRBJ1-4; perhaps TRBD1 as D (5 bases). This CDR3 comprises 14 residues. Per the germline V gene, CDR1 is MNHNS and CDR2 is SASEGT. Trimming cost V 3 bases and J 6 bases, with 11 bases left between them. DNA of the CDR3: TGTGCCAGCAGTGATGCGGGGGGTTATGAAAAACTGTTTTTT. This codes for CASSDAGGYEKLFF.

The chain uses TRBV28 and TRBJ1-5; the D gene is possibly TRBD1 (5 bases). Germline V gene lookup returns CDR1 MDHEN and CDR2 SYDVKM. The CDR3 has 15 amino acids. Trimming took off 5 bases at V and 2 bases at J, with 13 bases between the two ends. The CDR3 here is CASSGGSTGNQPQHF. The CDR3 coding sequence is TGTGCCAGCAGTGGCGGTTCGACAGGCAATCAGCCCCAGCATTTT.